This TCR beta chain was retrieved from a study of blood T cell repertoires in COVID-19. Study in general: Samples taken during acute and convalescent COVID-19 were collected in the United States, Italy and Spain.

V shed 2 bases, J shed 1 base, and the junction held 10 bases outside the gene matches. CDR1 and CDR2 from the germline V gene are SGHNT and YYREEE (reference sequence). The length of the CDR3 is 17 residues. Produced via immunoSEQ multiplex PCR; TCRdb's table is partial and in-frame only. The table shows 250,000 or so clones, with approximately 80% occurring only once. What was sequenced was peripheral blood. This rearrangement joins TRBV5-4 to TRBJ1-2, with 8 bases aligning to TRBD1. This clonotype was sampled from a woman aged 55-70 years with active or convalescent COVID-19. The CDR3 nucleotides read TGTGCCAGCAGCTTACCCGGGACAGGAGAGGGTAACTATGGCTACACCTTC. It yields the protein CASSLPGTGEGNYGYTF.